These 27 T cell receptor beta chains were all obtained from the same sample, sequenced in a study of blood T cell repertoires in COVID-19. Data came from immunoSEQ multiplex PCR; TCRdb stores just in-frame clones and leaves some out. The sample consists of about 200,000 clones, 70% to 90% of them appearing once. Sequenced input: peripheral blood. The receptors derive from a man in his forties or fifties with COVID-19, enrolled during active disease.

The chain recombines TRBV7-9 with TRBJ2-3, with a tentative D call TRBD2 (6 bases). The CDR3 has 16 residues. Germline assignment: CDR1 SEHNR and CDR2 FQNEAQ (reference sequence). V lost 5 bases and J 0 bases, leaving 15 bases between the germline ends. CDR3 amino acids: CASSPRGTTSTDTQYF. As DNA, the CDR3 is TGTGCCAGCAGCCCCCGGGGGACCACTAGCACAGATACGCAGTATTTT.

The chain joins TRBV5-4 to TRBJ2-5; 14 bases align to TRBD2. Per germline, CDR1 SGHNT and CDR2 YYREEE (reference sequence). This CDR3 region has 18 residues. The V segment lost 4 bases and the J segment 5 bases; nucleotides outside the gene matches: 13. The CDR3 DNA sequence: TGTGCCAGCAGCCAAAGTCGACTAGCGGGGGGGCCTATGGAGACCCAGTACTTC. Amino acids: CASSQSRLAGGPMETQYF.

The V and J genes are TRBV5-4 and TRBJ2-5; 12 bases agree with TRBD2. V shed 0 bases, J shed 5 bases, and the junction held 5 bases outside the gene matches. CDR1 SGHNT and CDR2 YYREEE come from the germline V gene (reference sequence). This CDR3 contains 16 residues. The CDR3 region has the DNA TGTGCCAGCAGCTTGGCCGTCGGACTAGCGGGGGAGACCCAGTACTTC. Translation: CASSLAVGLAGETQYF. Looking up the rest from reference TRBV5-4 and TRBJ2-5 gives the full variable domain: ETGVTQSPTHLIKTRGQQVTLRCSSQSGHNTVSWYQQALGQGPQFIFQYYREEENGRGNFPPRFSGLQFPNYSSELNVNALELDDSALYLCASSLAVGLAGETQYFGPGTRLLVL.

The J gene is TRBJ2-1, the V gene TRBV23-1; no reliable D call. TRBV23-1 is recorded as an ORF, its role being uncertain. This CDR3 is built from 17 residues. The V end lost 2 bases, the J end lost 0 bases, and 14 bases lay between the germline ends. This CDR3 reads CASSQAVGLGSYNEQFF. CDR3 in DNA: TGCGCCAGCAGTCAAGCGGTAGGTCTAGGCTCCTACAATGAGCAGTTCTTC.

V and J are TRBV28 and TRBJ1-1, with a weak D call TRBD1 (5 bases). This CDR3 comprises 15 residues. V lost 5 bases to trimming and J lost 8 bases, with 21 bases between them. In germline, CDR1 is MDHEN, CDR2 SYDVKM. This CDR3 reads CASSPPGLVQGEAFF. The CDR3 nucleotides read TGTGCCAGCAGTCCGCCCGGGCTGGTGCAGGGAGAAGCTTTCTTT.

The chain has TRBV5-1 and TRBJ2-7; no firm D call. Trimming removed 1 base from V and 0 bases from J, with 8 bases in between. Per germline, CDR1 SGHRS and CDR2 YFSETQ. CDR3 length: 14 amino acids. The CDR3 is CASSLQANSYEQYF. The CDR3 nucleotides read TGCGCCAGCAGCTTGCAGGCCAACTCCTACGAGCAGTACTTC.

In DNA, the CDR3 is TGTGCCATCAGTGAGTTAGACTCTGATACGCAGTATTTT. This codes for CAISELDSDTQYF. The chain combines TRBV10-3 with TRBJ2-3; no reliable D call. This CDR3 is 13 amino acids long. In germline, CDR1 is ENHRY, CDR2 SYGVKD. The ends were cut back, 1 base at V and 6 bases at J, with 8 bases in the middle.

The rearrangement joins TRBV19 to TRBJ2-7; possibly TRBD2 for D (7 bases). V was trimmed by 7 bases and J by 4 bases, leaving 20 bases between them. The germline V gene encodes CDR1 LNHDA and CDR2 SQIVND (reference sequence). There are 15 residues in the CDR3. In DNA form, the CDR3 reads TGTGCCAGTACCCAAGGTGGGGGGGCGATATACGAGCAGTACTTC. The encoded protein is CASTQGGGAIYEQYF.

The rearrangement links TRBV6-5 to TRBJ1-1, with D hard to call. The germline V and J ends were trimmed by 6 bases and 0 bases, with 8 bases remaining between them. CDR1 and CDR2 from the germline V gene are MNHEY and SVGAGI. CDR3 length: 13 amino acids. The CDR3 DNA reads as TGTGCCAGCAGGGACGGGATGAACACTGAAGCTTTCTTT. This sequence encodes CASRDGMNTEAFF.

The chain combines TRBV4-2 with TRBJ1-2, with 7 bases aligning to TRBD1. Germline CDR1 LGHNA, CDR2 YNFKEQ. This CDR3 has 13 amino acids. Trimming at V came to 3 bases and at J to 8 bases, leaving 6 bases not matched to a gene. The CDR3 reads CASSQGQGEGYTF. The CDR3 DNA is TGTGCCAGCAGCCAGGGGCAGGGGGAAGGCTACACCTTC.

The CDR3: CASAGGSNQPQHF. The CDR3 region has the DNA TGTGCCAGCGCGGGGGGAAGCAATCAGCCCCAGCATTTT. The chain carries TRBV6-5 and TRBJ1-5; possible D gene TRBD1, 5 bases. Germline CDR1 and CDR2: MNHEY and SVGAGI. The V end was cut by 8 bases, the J end by 1 base, with 9 bases between. The CDR3 consists of 13 residues.

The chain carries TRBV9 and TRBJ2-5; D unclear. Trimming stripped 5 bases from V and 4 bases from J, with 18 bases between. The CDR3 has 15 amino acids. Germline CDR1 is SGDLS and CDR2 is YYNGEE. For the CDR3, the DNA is TGTGCCAGCAGTCATCCCACACCCTCGGGAGAGACCCAGTACTTC. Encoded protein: CASSHPTPSGETQYF.

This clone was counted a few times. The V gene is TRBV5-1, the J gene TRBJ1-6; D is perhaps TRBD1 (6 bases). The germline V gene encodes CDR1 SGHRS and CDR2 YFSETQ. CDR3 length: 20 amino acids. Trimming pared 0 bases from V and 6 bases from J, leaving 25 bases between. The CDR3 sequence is CASSLGLAGGRGTFNSPLHF. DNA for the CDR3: TGCGCCAGCAGCTTGGGACTGGCGGGGGGCAGGGGAACGTTTAATTCACCCCTCCACTTT. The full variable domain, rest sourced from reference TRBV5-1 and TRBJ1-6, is KAGVTQTPRYLIKTRGQQVTLSCSPISGHRSVSWYQQTPGQGLQFLFEYFSETQRNKGNFPGRFSGRQFSNSRSEMNVSTLELGDSALYLCASSLGLAGGRGTFNSPLHFGNGTRLTVT.

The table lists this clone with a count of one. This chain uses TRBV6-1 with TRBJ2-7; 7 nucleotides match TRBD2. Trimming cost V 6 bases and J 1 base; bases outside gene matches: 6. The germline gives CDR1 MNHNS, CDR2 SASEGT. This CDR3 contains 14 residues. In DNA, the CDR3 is TGTGCCAGCAGCTCCGGACTAGTATCCTACGAGCAGTACTTC. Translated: CASSSGLVSYEQYF.

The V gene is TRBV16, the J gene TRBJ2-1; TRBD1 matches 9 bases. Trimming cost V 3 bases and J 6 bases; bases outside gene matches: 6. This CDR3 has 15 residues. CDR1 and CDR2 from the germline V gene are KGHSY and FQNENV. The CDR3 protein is CASSQGQGYRNEQFF. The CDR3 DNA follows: TGTGCCAGCAGCCAGGGACAGGGATACCGCAATGAGCAGTTCTTC.

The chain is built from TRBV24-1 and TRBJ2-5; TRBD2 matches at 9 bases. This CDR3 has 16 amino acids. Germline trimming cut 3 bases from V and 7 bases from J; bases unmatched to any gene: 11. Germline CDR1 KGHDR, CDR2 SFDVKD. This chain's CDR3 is CATSDTRGGLVGTQYF. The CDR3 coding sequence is TGTGCCACCAGTGATACGCGGGGGGGCCTGGTGGGGACCCAGTACTTC.

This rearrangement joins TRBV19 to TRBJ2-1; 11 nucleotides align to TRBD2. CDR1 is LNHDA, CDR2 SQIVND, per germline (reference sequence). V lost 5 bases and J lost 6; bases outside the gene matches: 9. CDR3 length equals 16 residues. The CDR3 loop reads CASSPPRLAGTNEQFF. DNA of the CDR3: TGTGCCAGTAGTCCCCCCCGACTAGCGGGAACCAATGAGCAGTTCTTC.

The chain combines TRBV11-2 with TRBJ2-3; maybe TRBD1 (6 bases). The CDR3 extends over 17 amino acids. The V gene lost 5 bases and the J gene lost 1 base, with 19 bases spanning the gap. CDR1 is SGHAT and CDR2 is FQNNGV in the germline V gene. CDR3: CASSVGEGVAGTDTQYF. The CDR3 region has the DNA TGTGCCAGCAGCGTCGGTGAGGGGGTCGCGGGCACAGATACGCAGTATTTT.

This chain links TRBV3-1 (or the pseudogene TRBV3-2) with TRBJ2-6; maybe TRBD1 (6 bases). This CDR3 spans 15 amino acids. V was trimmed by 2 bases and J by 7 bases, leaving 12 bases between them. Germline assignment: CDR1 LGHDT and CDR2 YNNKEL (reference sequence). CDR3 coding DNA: TGTGCCAGCAGCCAATCCGGACAGCTTGCCAACGTCCTGACTTTC. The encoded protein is CASSQSGQLANVLTF.

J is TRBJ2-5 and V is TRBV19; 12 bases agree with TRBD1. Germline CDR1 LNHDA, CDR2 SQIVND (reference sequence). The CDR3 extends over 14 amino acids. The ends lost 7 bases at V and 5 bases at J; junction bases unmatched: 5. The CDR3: CASNPGQGAETQYF. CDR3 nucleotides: TGTGCCAGTAATCCGGGACAGGGGGCGGAGACCCAGTACTTC.

The CDR3 loop is CASSTGTGHTDTQYF. The CDR3, as DNA: TGTGCCAGCAGTACCGGGACAGGGCACACAGATACGCAGTATTTT. The genes are TRBV6-2 or TRBV6-3 and TRBJ2-3; TRBD1 aligns across 9 bases. This CDR3 region has 15 residues. CDR1 is MNHEY and CDR2 is SVGEGT in the germline V gene. Trimming at V came to 5 bases and at J to 2 bases, leaving 5 bases not matched to a gene.

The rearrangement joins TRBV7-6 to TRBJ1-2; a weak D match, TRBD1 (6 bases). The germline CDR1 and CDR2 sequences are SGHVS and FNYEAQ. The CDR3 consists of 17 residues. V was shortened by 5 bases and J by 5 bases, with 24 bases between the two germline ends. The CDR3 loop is CASSPHLEAGVEYGYTF. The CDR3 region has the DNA TGTGCCAGCAGCCCCCACCTGGAGGCAGGGGTAGAGTATGGCTACACCTTC.

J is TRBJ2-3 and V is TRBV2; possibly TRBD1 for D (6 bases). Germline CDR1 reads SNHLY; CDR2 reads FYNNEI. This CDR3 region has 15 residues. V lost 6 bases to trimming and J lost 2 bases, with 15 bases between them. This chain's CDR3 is CASRKEQGDTDTQYF. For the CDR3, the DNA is TGTGCCAGCAGGAAGGAACAGGGTGACACAGATACGCAGTATTTT.

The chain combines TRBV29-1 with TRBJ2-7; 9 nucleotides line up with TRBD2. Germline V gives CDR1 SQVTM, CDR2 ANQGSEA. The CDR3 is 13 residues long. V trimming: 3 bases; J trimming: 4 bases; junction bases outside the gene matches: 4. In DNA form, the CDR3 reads TGCAGCGTTGACGGCGGGGGGGCTTACGAGCAGTACTTC. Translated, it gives CSVDGGGAYEQYF.

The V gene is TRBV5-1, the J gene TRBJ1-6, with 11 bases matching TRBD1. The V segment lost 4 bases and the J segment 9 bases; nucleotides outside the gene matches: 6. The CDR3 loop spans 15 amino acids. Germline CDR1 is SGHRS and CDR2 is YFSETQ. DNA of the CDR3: TGCGCCAGCAGCGGCGGACAGGGGGCAGGTTCACCCCTCCACTTT. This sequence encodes CASSGGQGAGSPLHF.

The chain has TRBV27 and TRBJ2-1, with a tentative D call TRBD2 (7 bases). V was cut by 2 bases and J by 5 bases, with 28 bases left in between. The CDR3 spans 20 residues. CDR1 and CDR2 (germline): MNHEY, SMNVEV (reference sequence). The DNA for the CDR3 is TGTGCCAGCAGTTTAACACAGGGTGGGCTAGCGGTCTCTCCGGACAATGAGCAGTTCTTC. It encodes CASSLTQGGLAVSPDNEQFF.

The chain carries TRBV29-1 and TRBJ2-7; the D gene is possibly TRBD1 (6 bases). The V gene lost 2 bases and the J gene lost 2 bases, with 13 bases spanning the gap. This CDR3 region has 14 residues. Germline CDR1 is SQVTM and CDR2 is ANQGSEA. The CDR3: CSVERTASTYEQYF. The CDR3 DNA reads TGCAGCGTTGAAAGGACAGCGTCTACCTACGAGCAGTACTTC.